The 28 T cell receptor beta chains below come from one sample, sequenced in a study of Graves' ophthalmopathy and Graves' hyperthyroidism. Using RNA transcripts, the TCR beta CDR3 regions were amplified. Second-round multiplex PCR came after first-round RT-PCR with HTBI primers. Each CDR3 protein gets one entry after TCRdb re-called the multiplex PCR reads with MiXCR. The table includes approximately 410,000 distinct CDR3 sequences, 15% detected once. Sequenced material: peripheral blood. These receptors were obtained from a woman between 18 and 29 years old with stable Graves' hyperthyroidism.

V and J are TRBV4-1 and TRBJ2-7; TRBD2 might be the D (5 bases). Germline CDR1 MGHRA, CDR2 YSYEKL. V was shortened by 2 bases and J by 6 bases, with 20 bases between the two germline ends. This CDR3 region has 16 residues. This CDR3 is CASSQSLTREGREQYF. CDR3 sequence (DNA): TGCGCCAGCAGCCAATCACTGACAAGAGAGGGCCGCGAGCAGTACTTC.

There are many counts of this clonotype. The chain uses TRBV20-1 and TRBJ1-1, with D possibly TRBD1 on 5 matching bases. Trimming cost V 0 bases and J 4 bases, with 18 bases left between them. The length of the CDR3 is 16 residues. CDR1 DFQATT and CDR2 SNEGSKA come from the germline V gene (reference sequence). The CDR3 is CSARDMFKGTGTEAFF. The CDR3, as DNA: TGCAGTGCTAGAGATATGTTTAAGGGGACGGGCACTGAAGCTTTCTTT.

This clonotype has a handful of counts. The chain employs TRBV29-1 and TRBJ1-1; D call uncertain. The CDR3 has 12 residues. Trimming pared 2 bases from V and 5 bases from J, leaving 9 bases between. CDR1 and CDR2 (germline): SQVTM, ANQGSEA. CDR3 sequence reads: CSVESPGTEAFF. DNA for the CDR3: TGCAGCGTTGAATCCCCGGGGACTGAAGCTTTCTTT.

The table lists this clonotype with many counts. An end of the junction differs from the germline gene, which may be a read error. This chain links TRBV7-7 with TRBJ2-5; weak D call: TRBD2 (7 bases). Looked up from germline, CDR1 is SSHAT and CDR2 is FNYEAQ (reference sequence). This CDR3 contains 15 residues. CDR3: CASSLETGRGETQYF. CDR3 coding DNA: TGTGCTAGCAGCTTAGAAACAGGGAGGGGAGAGACCCAGTACTTC. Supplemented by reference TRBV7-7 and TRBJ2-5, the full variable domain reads GAGVSQSPRYKVTKRGQDVTLRCDPISSHATLYWYQQALGQGPEFLTYFNYEAQPDKSGLPSDRFSAERPEGSISTLTIQRTEQRDSAMYRCASSLETGRGETQYFGPGTRLLVL.

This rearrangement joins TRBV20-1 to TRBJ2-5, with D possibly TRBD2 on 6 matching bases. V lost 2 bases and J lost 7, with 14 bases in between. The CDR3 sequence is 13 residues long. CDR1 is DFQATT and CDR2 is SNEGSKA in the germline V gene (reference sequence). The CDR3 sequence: CSARLPRRGTQYF. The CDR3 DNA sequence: TGCAGTGCTAGACTCCCCCGGCGGGGGACCCAGTACTTC.

CDR3 DNA: TGTGCCAGTAGTATTACCGGGGGGGCGCACGTCAATCAGCCCCAGCATTTT. It specifies CASSITGGAHVNQPQHF. The chain couples TRBV19 to TRBJ1-5; possibly TRBD1 for D (6 bases). V was cut by 3 bases and J by 3 bases, with 18 bases left in between. This CDR3 has 17 amino acids. CDR1 is LNHDA, CDR2 SQIVND, per germline (reference sequence).

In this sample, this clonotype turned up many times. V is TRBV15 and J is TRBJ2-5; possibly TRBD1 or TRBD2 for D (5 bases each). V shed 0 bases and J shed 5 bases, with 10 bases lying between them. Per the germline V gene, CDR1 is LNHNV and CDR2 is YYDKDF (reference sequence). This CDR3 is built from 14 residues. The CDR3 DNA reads TGTGCCACCAGCAGAGAAACCCGGGACGAGACCCAGTACTTC. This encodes CATSRETRDETQYF. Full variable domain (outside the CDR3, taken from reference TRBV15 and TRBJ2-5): DAMVIQNPRYQVTQFGKPVTLSCSQTLNHNVMYWYQQKSSQAPKLLFHYYDKDFNNEADTPDNFQSRRPNTSFCFLDIRSPGLGDTAMYLCATSRETRDETQYFGPGTRLLVL.

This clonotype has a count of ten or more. The DNA for the CDR3 is TGTGCCAGCAGCCTCGCTTCGGCAGATCGCGAGCAGTACTTC. Protein product: CASSLASADREQYF. The rearrangement uses TRBV11-2 and TRBJ2-7; no reliable D call. Trimming took off 5 bases at V and 6 bases at J, with 17 bases between the two ends. The CDR3 runs 14 residues. Germline-derived CDR1 and CDR2 are SGHAT and FQNNGV.

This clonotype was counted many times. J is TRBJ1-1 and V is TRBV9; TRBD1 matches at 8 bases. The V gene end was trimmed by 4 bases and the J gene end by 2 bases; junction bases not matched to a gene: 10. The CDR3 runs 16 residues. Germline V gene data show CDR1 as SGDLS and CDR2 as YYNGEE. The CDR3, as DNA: TGTGCCAGCAGCCCCCGGCGAGACAGGGGCAACACTGAAGCTTTCTTT. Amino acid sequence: CASSPRRDRGNTEAFF.

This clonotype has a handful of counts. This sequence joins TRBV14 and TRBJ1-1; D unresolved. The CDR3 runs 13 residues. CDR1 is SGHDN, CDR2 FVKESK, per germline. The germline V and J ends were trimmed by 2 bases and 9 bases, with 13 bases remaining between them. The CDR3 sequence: CASSQTGGLQAFF. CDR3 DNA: TGTGCCAGCAGCCAAACGGGCGGGCTTCAAGCTTTCTTT.

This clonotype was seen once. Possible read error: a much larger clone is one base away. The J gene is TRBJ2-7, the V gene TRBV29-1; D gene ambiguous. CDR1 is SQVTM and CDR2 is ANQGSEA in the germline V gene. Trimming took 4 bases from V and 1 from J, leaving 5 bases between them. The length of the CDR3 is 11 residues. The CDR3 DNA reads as TGCAGCGTTGTGGGGTCCTACGAGCAGTACTTC. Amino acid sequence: CSVVGSYEQYF.

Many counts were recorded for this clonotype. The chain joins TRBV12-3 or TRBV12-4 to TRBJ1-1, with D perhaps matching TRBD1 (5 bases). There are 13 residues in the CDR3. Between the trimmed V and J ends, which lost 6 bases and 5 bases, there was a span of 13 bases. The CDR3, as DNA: TGTGCCAGCAGCCAGAGCCGGGGGACTGAAGCTTTCTTT. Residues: CASSQSRGTEAFF.

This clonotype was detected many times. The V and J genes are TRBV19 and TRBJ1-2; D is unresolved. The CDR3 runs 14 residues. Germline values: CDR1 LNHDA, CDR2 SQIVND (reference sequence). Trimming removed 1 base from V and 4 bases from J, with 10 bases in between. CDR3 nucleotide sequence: TGTGCCAGTAGTATAGGGCGCAGTCCCTATGGCTACACCTTC. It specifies CASSIGRSPYGYTF.

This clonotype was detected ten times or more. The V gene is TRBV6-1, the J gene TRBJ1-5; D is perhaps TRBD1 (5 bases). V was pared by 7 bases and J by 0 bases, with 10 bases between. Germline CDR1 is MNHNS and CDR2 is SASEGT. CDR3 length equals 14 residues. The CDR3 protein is CASNRLDSNQPQHF. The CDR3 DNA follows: TGTGCCAGCAACAGGTTGGATAGCAATCAGCCCCAGCATTTT.

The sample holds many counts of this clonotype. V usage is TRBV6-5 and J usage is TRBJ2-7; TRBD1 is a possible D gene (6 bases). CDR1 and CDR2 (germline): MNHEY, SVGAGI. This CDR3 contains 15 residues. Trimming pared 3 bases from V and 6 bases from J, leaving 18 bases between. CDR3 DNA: TGTGCCAGCAGTTATGGTAGGGACAAACTCAGCGAGCAGTACTTC. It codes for CASSYGRDKLSEQYF.

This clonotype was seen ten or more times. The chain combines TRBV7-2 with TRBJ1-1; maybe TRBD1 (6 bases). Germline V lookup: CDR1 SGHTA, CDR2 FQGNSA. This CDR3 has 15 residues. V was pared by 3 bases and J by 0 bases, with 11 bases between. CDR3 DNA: TGTGCCAGCAGCTTGGTAACAGGGATGAACACTGAAGCTTTCTTT. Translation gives CASSLVTGMNTEAFF. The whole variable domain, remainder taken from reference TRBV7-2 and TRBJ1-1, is GAGVSQSPSNKVTEKGKDVELRCDPISGHTALYWYRQSLGQGLEFLIYFQGNSAPDKSGLPSDRFSAERTGGSVSTLTIQRTQQEDSAVYLCASSLVTGMNTEAFFGQGTRLTVV.

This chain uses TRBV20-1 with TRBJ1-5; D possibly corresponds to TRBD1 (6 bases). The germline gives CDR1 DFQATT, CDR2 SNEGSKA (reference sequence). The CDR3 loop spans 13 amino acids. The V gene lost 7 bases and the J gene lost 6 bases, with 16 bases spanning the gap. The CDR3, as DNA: TGCAGTGTTCAAGGGGGGTTCGCTCAGCCCCAGCATTTT. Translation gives CSVQGGFAQPQHF.

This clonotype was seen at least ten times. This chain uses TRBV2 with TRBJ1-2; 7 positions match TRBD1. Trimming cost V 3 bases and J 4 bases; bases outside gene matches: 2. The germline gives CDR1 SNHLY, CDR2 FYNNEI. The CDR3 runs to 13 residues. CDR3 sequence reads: CASSDGQAYGYTF. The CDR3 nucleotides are TGTGCCAGCAGTGACGGACAGGCCTATGGCTACACCTTC.

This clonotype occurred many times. CDR3 nucleotide sequence: TGTGCCAGCTATTGGGGACCGGGGCAGGGGAACTACGAGCAGTACTTC. Translation gives CASYWGPGQGNYEQYF. The rearrangement links TRBV6-1 to TRBJ2-7, with D tentatively TRBD1 (6 bases). The CDR3 has 16 amino acids. Germline CDR1 MNHNS, CDR2 SASEGT. V lost 8 bases, J lost 3 bases, and 23 bases lay in between.

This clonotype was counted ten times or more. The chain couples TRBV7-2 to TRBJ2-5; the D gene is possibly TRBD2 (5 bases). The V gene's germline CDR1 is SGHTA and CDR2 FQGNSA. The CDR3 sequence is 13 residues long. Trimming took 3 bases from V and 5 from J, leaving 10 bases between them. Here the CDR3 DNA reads TGTGCCAGCAGCTTTCCCGGGGAGGAGACCCAGTACTTC. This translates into CASSFPGEETQYF.

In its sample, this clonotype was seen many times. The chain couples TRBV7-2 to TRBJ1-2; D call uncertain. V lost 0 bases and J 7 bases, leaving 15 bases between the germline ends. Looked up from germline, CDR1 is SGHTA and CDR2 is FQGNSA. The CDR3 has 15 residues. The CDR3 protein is CASSLAEPKASGYTF. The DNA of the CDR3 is TGTGCCAGCAGCTTAGCGGAGCCCAAGGCCTCTGGCTACACCTTC. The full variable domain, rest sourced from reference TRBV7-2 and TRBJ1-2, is GAGVSQSPSNKVTEKGKDVELRCDPISGHTALYWYRQSLGQGLEFLIYFQGNSAPDKSGLPSDRFSAERTGGSVSTLTIQRTQQEDSAVYLCASSLAEPKASGYTFGSGTRLTVV.

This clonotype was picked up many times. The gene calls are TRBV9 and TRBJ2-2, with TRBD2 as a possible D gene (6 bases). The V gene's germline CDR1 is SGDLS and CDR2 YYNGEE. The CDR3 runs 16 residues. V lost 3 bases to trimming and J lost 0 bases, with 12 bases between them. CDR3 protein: CASSGGVWANTGELFF. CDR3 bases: TGTGCCAGCAGCGGGGGGGTATGGGCGAACACCGGGGAGCTGTTTTTT.

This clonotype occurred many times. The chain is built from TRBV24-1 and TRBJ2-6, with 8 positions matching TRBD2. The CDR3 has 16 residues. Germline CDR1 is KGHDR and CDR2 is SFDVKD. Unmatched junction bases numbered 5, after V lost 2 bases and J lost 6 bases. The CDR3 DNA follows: TGTGCCACCAGTGATTCGGGGGGGCGTGTGGCCAACGTCCTGACTTTC. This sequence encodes CATSDSGGRVANVLTF.

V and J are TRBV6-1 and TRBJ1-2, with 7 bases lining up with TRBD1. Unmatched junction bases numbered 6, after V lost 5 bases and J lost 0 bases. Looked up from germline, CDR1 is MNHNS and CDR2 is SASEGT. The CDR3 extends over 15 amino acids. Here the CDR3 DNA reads TGTGCCAGCAGTATATTTACAGGGGCTAACTATGGCTACACCTTC. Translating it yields CASSIFTGANYGYTF.

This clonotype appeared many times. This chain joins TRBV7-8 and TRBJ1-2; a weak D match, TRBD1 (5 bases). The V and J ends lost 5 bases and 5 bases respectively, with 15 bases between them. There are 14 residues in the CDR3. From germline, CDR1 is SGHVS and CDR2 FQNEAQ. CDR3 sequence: CASSPGGGFYGYTF. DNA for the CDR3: TGTGCCAGCAGCCCCGGGGGTGGTTTTTATGGCTACACCTTC.

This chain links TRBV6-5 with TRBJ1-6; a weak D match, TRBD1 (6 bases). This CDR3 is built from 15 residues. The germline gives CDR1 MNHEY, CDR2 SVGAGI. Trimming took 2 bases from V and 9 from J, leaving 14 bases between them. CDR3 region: CASSYGGRIISPLHF. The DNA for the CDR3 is TGTGCCAGCAGTTACGGGGGCAGGATAATTTCACCCCTCCACTTT.

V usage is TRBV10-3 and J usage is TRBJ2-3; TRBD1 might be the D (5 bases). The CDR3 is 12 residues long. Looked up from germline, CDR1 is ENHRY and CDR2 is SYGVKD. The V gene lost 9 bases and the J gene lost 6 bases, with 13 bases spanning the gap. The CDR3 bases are TGTGCCATTCACAGTGGGGCGGATACGCAGTATTTT. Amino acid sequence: CAIHSGADTQYF.

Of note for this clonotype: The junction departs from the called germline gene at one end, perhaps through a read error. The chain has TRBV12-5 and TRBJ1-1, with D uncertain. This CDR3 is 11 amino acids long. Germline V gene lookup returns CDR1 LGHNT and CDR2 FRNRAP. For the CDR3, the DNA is TGTGCTAGTGGGCAGAACACTGGAGCTTTCTTT. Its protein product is CASGQNTGAFF.